Only a few counts were recorded for the clone carrying this TCR beta chain. Amplified TCR beta CDR3 regions came from RNA transcripts. A set of HTBI primers served as the primers for a first-round RT-PCR of the TCR CDR3. TCRdb ran MiXCR on the multiplex PCR reads and lists one entry per CDR3 protein. The table shows 500,000 to 750,000 distinct CDR3 sequences, with more than 13% occurring only once. The data were taken from a study of T cells in Graves' hyperthyroidism and ophthalmopathy. CDR1 SQVTM and CDR2 ANQGSEA come from the germline V gene. The CDR3 is made up of 14 amino acids. V dropped 4 bases and J dropped 7 bases, with 19 bases sitting between them.

This rearrangement joins TRBV29-1 to TRBJ1-1; D is possibly TRBD1 (6 bases). The source is a woman under 30 with Graves' ophthalmopathy. Sequencing was carried out using blood. CDR3 nucleotide sequence: TGCAGCGTTGTCCCTGGCTTGGGGGCGGATGAAGCTTTCTTT. Its translation is CSVVPGLGADEAFF.